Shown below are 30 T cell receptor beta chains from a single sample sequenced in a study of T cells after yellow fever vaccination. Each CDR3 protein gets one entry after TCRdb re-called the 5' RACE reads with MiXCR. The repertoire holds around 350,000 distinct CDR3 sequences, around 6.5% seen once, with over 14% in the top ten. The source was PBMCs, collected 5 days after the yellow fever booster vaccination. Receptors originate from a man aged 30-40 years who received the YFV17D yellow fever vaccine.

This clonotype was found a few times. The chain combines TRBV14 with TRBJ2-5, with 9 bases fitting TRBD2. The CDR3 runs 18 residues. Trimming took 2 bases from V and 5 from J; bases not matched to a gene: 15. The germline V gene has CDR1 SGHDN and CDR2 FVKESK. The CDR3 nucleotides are TGTGCCAGCAGCCAAAAGGGCTTAGCGGGAGCCATATATGAGACCCAGTACTTC. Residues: CASSQKGLAGAIYETQYF.

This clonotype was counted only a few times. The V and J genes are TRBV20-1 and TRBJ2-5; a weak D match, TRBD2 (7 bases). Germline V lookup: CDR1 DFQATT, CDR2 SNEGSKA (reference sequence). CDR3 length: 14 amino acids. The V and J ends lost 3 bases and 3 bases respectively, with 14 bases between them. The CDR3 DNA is TGCAGTGCTAGTCGGGGGGCAGGAAAAGAGACCCAGTACTTC. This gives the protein CSASRGAGKETQYF.

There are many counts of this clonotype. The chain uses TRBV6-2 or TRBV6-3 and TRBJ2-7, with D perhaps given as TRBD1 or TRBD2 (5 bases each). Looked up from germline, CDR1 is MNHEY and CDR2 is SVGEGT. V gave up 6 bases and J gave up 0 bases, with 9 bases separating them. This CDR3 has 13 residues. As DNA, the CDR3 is TGTGCCAGCAGCCTGGGGGTCTCCTACGAGCAGTACTTC. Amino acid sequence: CASSLGVSYEQYF.

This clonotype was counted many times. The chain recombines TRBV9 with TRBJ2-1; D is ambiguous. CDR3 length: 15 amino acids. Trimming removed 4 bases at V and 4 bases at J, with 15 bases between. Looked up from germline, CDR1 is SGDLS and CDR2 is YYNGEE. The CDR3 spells CASSLTGLDYNEQFF. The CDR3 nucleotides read TGTGCCAGCAGCTTAACGGGTCTCGATTACAATGAGCAGTTCTTC.

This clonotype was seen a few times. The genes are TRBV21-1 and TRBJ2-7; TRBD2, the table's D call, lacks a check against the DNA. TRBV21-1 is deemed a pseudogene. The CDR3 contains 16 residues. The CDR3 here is CASGSPPGGHSYEQYF. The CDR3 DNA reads TGTGCCAGCGGAAGCCCCCCCGGTGGCCACTCCTACGAGCAGTACTTC.

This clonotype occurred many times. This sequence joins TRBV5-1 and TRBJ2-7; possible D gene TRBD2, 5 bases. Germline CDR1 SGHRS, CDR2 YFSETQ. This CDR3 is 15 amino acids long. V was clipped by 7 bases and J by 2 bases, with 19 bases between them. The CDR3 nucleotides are TGCGCCAGCGCCCCCGGGGTTCCCCCCCCCTACGAGCAGTACTTC. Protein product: CASAPGVPPPYEQYF.

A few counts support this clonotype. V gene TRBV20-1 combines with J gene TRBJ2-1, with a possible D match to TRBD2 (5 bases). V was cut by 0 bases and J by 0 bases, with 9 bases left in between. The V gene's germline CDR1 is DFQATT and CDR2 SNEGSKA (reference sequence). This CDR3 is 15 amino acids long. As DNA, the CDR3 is TGCAGTGCTAGAGATAACGGGAACTCCTACAATGAGCAGTTCTTC. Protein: CSARDNGNSYNEQFF.

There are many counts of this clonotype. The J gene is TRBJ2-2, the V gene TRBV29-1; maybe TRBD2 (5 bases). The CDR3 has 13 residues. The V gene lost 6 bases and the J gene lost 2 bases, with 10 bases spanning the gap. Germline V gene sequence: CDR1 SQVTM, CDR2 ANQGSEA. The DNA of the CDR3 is TGCAGCGTATGGACTGCTAACACCGGGGAGCTGTTTTTT. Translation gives CSVWTANTGELFF.

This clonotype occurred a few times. The CDR3 DNA reads as TGCAGTGCTCCTGACCCCATCATGGGCCAAGAGACCCAGTACTTC. Translated: CSAPDPIMGQETQYF. The chain links TRBV20-1 to TRBJ2-5; the D is unclear. Germline assignment: CDR1 DFQATT and CDR2 SNEGSKA (reference sequence). V lost 5 bases and J 1 base, leaving 17 bases between the germline ends. CDR3 length: 15 residues.

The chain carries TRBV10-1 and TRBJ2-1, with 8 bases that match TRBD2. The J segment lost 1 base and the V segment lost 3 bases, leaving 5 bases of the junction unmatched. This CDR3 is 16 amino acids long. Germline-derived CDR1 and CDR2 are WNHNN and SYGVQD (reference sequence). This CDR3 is CASSDGAGGSYNEQFF. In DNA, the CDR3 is TGCGCCAGCAGTGATGGCGCGGGAGGTTCCTACAATGAGCAGTTCTTC.

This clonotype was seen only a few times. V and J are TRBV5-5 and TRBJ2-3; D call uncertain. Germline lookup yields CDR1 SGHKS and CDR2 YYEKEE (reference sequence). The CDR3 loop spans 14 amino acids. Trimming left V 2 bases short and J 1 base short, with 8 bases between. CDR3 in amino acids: CASSFKPGTDTQYF. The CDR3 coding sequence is TGTGCCAGCAGCTTTAAACCTGGCACAGATACGCAGTATTTT.

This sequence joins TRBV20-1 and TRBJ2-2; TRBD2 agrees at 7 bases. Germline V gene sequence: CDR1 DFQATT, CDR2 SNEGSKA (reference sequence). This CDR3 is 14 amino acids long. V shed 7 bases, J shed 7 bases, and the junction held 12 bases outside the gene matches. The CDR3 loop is CSVPSVGRSGELFF. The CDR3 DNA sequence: TGCAGTGTTCCTTCGGTCGGGAGGAGCGGGGAGCTGTTTTTT.

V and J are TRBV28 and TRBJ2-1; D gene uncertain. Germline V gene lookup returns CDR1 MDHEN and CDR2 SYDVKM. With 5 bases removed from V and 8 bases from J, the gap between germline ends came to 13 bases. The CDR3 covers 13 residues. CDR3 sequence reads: CASSPDHSDEQFF. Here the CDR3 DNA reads TGTGCCAGCAGTCCGGACCACTCGGATGAGCAGTTCTTC.

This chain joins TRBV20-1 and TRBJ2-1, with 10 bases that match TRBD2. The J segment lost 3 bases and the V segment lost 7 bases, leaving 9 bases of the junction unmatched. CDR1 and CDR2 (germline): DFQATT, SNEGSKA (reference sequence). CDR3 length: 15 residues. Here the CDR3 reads CSVGASGRVYNEQFF. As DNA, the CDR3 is TGCAGTGTGGGTGCTAGCGGGAGAGTCTACAATGAGCAGTTCTTC.

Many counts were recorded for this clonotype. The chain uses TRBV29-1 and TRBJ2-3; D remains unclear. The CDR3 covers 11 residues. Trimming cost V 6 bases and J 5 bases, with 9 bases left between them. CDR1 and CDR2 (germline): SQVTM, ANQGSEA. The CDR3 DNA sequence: TGCAGCGTCCCCCAATTAGATACGCAGTATTTT. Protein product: CSVPQLDTQYF.

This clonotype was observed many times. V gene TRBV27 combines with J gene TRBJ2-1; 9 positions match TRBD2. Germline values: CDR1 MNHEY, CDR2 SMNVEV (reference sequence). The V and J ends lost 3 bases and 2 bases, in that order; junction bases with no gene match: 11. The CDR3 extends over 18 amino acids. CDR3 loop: CASSLGGSGSGPYNEQFF. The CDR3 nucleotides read TGTGCCAGCAGTTTGGGGGGTAGCGGGAGTGGGCCCTACAATGAGCAGTTCTTC.

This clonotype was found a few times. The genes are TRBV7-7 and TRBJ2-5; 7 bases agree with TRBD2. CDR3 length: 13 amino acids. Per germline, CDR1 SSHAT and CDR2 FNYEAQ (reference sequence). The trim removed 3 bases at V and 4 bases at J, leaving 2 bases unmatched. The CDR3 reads CASSFAGVETQYF. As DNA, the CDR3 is TGTGCCAGCAGCTTCGCGGGAGTAGAGACCCAGTACTTC.

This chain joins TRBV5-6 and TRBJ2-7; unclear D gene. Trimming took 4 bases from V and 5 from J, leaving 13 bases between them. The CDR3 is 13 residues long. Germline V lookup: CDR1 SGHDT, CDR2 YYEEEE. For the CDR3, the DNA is TGTGCCAGCAGCAAGGACCTGGCTGACGAGCAGTACTTC. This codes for CASSKDLADEQYF.

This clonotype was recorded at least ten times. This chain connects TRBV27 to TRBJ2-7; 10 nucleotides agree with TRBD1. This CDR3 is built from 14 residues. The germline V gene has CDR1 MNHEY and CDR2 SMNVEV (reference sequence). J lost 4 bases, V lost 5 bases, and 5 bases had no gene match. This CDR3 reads CASSAGTGVYEQYF. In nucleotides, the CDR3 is TGTGCCAGCAGTGCCGGGACAGGGGTATACGAGCAGTACTTC.

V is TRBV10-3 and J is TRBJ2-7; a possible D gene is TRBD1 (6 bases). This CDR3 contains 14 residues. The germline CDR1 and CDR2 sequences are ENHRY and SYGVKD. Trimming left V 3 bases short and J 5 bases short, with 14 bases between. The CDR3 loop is CAISEGNRVDEQYF. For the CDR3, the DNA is TGTGCCATCAGTGAAGGAAACAGGGTTGACGAGCAGTACTTC.

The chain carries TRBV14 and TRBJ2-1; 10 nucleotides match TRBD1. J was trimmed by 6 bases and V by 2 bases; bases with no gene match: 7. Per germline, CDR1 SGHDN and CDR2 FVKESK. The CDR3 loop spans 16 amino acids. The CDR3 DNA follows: TGTGCCAGCAGCCAATTGGGGACAGGGGCCTTCAATGAGCAGTTCTTC. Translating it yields CASSQLGTGAFNEQFF.

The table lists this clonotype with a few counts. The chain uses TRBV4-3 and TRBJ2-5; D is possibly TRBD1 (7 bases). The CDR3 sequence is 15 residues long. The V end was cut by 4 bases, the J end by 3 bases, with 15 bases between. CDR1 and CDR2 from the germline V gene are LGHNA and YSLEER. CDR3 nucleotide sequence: TGCGCCAGCAGCCCCTTAGGAGGGACAGAAGAGACCCAGTACTTC. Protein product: CASSPLGGTEETQYF.

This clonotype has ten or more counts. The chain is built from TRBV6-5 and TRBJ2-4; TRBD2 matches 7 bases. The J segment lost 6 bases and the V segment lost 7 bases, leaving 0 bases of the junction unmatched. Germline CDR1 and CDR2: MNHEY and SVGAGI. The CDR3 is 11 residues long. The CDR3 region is CASTSGNIQYF. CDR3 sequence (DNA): TGTGCCAGCACTAGCGGAAACATTCAGTACTTC.

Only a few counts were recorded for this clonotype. The CDR3 DNA follows: TGCAGTGCCAAGACTAGCGGCAAACCTTACAATGAGCAGTTCTTC. Amino acid sequence: CSAKTSGKPYNEQFF. The gene calls are TRBV20-1 and TRBJ2-1; 9 bases map to TRBD2. The CDR3 runs to 15 residues. Germline V gene sequence: CDR1 DFQATT, CDR2 SNEGSKA (reference sequence). The V segment lost 6 bases and the J segment 4 bases; nucleotides outside the gene matches: 10.

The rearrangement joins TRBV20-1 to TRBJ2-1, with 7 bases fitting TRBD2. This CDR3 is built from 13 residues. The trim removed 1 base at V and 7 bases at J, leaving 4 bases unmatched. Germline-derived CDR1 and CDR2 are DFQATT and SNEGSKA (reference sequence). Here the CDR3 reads CSARAGGRNEQFF. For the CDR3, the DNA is TGCAGTGCTAGAGCGGGAGGTCGGAATGAGCAGTTCTTC.

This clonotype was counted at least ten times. The CDR3 coding sequence is TGTGCCATTAGAAGGGGACTGGACACAGATACGCAGTATTTT. The encoded protein is CAIRRGLDTDTQYF. The gene calls are TRBV10-3 and TRBJ2-3, with D possibly TRBD2 on 6 matching bases. Trimming removed 9 bases at V and 2 bases at J, with 15 bases between. Germline CDR1 ENHRY, CDR2 SYGVKD. There are 14 residues in the CDR3.

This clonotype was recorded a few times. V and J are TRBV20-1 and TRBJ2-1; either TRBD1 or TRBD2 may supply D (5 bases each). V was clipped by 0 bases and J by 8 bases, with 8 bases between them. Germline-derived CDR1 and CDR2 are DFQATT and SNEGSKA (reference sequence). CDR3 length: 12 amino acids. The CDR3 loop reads CSARDRDHEQFF. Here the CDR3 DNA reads TGCAGTGCTAGAGATCGGGACCATGAGCAGTTCTTC.

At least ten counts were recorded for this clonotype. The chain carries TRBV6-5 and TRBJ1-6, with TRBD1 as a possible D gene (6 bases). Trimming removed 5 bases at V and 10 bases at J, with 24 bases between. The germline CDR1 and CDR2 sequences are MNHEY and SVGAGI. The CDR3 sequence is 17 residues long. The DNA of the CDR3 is TGTGCCAGCAGTCTCCGTTTCGGCAGCACAGGGACCTCACCCCTCCACTTT. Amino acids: CASSLRFGSTGTSPLHF.

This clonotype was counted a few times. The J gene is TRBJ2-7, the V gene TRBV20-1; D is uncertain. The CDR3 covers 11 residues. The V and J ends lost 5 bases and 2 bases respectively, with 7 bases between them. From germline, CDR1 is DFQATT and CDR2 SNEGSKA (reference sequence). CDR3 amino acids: CSADRAYEQYF. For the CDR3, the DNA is TGCAGTGCTGATCGGGCCTACGAGCAGTACTTC.

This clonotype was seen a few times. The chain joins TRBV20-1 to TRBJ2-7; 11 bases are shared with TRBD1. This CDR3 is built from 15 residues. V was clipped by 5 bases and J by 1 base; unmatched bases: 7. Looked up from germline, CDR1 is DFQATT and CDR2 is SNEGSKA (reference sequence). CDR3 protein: CSALPGQGVSYEQYF. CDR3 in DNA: TGCAGTGCTCTACCGGGACAGGGGGTATCCTACGAGCAGTACTTC.